The clone carrying this T cell receptor beta chain has just a few counts. Its antigen is still unknown. Germline assignment: CDR1 MNHEY and CDR2 SVGAGI. V shed 0 bases and J shed 1 base, with 7 bases lying between them. This CDR3 has 16 amino acids. The entirety of the isolated RNA underwent reverse transcription, so expressed TCRB transcripts were sequenced. Only in-frame clones appear in the TCRdb table, and some are missing; sequencing was by immunoSEQ multiplex PCR. The sample has 150,000 to 190,000 clones; 10% are singletons. The data stem from a study of beta chain features in type 1 diabetes. The study's findings and limits: Shortening of TCRB CDR3s, moderate but significant, appeared in all four CD4+ subsets of Type 1 diabetes patients.

The sequenced material came from central memory CD4+ T cells from blood. The rearrangement uses TRBV6-5 and TRBJ2-6, with D hard to call. This sequence originates from a man in his thirties or forties with type 1 diabetes. CDR3 loop: CASSYSPGSGANVLTF. CDR3 bases: TGTGCCAGCAGTTACTCACCCGGTTCTGGGGCCAACGTCCTGACTTTC.